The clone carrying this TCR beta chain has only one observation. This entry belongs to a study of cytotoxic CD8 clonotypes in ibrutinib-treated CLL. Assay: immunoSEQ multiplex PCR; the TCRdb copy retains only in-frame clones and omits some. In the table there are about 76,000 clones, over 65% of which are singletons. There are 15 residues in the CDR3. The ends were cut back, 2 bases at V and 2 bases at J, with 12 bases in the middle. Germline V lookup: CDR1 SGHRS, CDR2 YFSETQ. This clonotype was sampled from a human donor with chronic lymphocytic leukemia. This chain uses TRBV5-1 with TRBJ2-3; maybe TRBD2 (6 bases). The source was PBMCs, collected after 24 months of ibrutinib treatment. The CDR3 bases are TGCGCCAGCAGCTTAATTAGCGGTGACACAGATACGCAGTATTTT. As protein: CASSLISGDTDTQYF.